This T cell receptor beta chain originates from a study of blood T cells in healthy people across ages (dated by TCRdb to the mid-2010s). About the full investigation: In model experiments, template switching captured roughly one uniquely barcoded TCR beta cDNA molecule for every two T cells. Two additional independent replicas of 1 million unique cDNA reads from the same blood draw were analyzed for two donors (one aged 18 to 30 and one aged 80 or older). To avoid experimental bias, donors of different ages were spread randomly across the sequencing lanes. The study measured age-related changes in TCR beta repertoire diversity using deep sequencing normalized with unique cDNA molecular identifiers. The donors were divided into four age groups: young (average about 16 years), middle-aged (roughly 40), aged (approximately 62) and long-lived (roughly 82). General conclusions and limits of the study: Estimates of total diversity from one million sequenced T cells were regarded as lower bounds and underestimates. The percentage of naive T cells measured by flow cytometry correlated strongly with observed TCR beta diversity. As age increased, observed TCR beta diversity per million T cells dropped in a roughly linear way, and a significant reduction was already evident by age 40. The long-lived group showed more naive CD4+ T cells, fewer expanded clones and increased TCR diversity than the aged group, suggesting age selection. Since profiling was done on bulk unsorted PBMCs, naive and antigen-experienced compartments could not be conclusively compared. The CMV infection status of donors was not known, potentially confounding age-related changes in expanded clonotypes.

To note about this clonotype: Its antigen is unknown. Base-call qualities are not available, and no considerably larger clone is one nucleotide away.

Donors were about 36 systemically healthy Caucasian individuals from Russia aged 6 to 90 years. Roughly 11 milliliters of peripheral blood were drawn from each donor into EDTA-treated Vacutainer tubes. Ficoll-Paque density-gradient centrifugation was used to isolate PBMCs, with at least 6 million per sample. Total RNA, at least 5 micrograms per sample, was extracted from PBMCs with Trizol reagent. For every donor, an aliquot of PBMCs went through flow cytometry to measure the percentages of naive CD45RAhigh/CD27high T cells. The junction shows trimming of 8 bases on V and 6 bases on J, and the gene matches do not reach 11 bases of it. CDR1 and CDR2 are read off the germline V gene (reference sequence) as SEHNR and FQNEAQ. The CDR3 contains 14 residues, cysteine and phenylalanine counted. This entry keeps only the CDR3 DNA: 42 bases, framed from base 1. Libraries came from 5' RACE. Sequenced using an Illumina HiSeq 2500. The second PCR ran for roughly 7 to 12 cycles and used a J-beta primer mix along with a sample-barcoded 5' primer. Each TCR beta cDNA molecule received a unique molecular identifier from a template-switch 5' adaptor carrying 12 random nucleotides. Each sample yielded at least 2.5 million CDR3-containing paired-end reads. First-strand cDNA synthesis was performed from all RNA using the Mint cDNA synthesis kit, with priming by a TRBC-specific oligonucleotide. After uracil-DNA glycosylase treatment, a first 18-cycle PCR used universal primers M1SS and BC2_uni_R on all cDNA. From the authors' description of their analysis: Normalization of each sample was performed by random selection of 1 million high-quality reads, each carrying a distinct molecular identifier. Instead of being binned into consensus sequences, reads with shared molecular identifiers were discarded. CDR3 identification, clonotype clustering and error correction used MiTCR with a Q25 quality threshold and the strictest error-elimination algorithm. A nonparametric unseen species model with Euler transformation was used to estimate lower-bound total TCR beta diversity. The public reads were run again by TCRdb, first through fastp at Q25 and then through MiXCR, and only productive beta chains were kept. Each CDR3 protein gets just one entry, which takes the most common genes and DNA from the rows behind it. Here the V and J calls rest on TCRdb's processing, not on the authors' analysis. The sample table lists 700,000 to 850,000 distinct CDR3 sequences, 53% of them with a count of one. The ten most abundant clones make up roughly 37% of the sample.

The chain is assembled from TRBV7-9 and TRBJ2-7; TRBD2 matches 9 bases in the middle. This receptor was identified in a man older than 75 in good health. The sequenced material came from blood. CDR3 region: CASSSLAGMGEQYF. The nucleotides are TGTGCCAGCTCCTCTCTAGCGGGAATGGGCGAGCAGTACTTC. Reference TRBV7-9 and TRBJ2-7 proteins supply the regions before and after the CDR3; the full variable domain is: DTGVSQNPRHKITKRGQNVTFRCDPISEHNRLYWYRQTLGQGPEFLTYFQNEAQLEKSRLLSDRFSAERPKGSFSTLEIQRTEQGDSAMYLCASSSLAGMGEQYFGPGTRLTVT.